These T cell receptor beta chains were read from a single sample in a study of shared clonotypes between healthy human individuals. Repertoires were generated with immunoSEQ multiplex PCR, while TCRdb's copy carries only in-frame clones and drops some. The data show about 2.1 million clones, approximately 92% seen once. Sample: naive CD8+ T cells from PBMCs. These receptors came from a man between 18 and 29 years old in good health. Some clones in this sample may be carry-over from other donors' samples. Each CDR3 is given with its conserved first and last residue. D genes are given only for firm matches. Clone size is not always given. Where it is, it says once, few, many or a class for expanded clones.

clone_size d_call j_call v_call cdr3_aa cdr3_nt
. TRBD2 TRBJ2-1 TRBV5-6 CASSLGLAGYNEQFF TGTGCCAGCAGCTTGGGGTTAGCGGGATACAATGAGCAGTTCTTC
. . TRBJ2-7 TRBV10-1 CASSADRAYEQYF TGCGCCAGCAGTGCAGACAGAGCCTACGAGCAGTACTTC
few . TRBJ2-7 TRBV27 CASSYGIPGQAYEQYF TGTGCCAGCAGTTACGGGATCCCGGGACAAGCCTACGAGCAGTACTTC
. TRBD2 TRBJ2-3 TRBV27 CASGQAGEATDTQYF TGTGCCAGCGGACAAGCGGGAGAGGCGACAGATACGCAGTATTTT
. . TRBJ1-1 TRBV7-9 CASAWTEAFF TGTGCCAGCGCCTGGACTGAAGCTTTCTTT
. TRBD1 TRBJ1-4 TRBV2 CASRAIQGSDEKLFF TGTGCCAGCAGAGCTATACAGGGGTCGGATGAAAAACTGTTTTTT
. . TRBJ2-1 TRBV7-9 CASSLGRAGEQFF TGTGCCAGCAGCTTAGGCAGGGCAGGGGAGCAGTTCTTC
. . TRBJ1-3 TRBV5-4 CASSLEGETSGNTIYF TGTGCCAGCAGCTTGGAGGGAGAGACCTCTGGAAACACCATATATTTT
. . TRBJ2-7 TRBV6-1 CASTLGAAYEQYF TGTGCCAGCACCCTTGGGGCGGCCTACGAGCAGTACTTC
. . TRBJ1-2 TRBV30 CAWSRRAGDGYTF TGTGCCTGGAGTAGACGGGCAGGGGATGGCTACACCTTC
. TRBD1 TRBJ2-7 TRBV29-1 CSVWWTGGLDEQYF TGCAGCGTTTGGTGGACAGGGGGCCTTGACGAGCAGTACTTC
. . TRBJ1-1 TRBV4-1 CASSQGGENTEAFF TGCGCCAGCAGCCAGGGGGGTGAGAACACTGAAGCTTTCTTT
once TRBD1 TRBJ1-5 TRBV28 CASSGTGMWNQPQHF TGTGCCAGCAGCGGGACAGGGATGTGGAATCAGCCCCAGCATTTT
few TRBD1 TRBJ1-1 TRBV29-1 CSDYRGNTEAFF TGCAGCGATTACAGGGGAAACACTGAAGCTTTCTTT
. . TRBJ2-7 TRBV7-8 CASSYRVGRSYEQYF TGTGCCAGCAGCTACAGGGTCGGGCGGTCCTACGAGCAGTACTTC
. . TRBJ2-1 TRBV28 CASSPPGSSYNEQFF TGTGCCAGCAGTCCCCCCGGGAGCTCCTACAATGAGCAGTTCTTC
. . TRBJ2-2 TRBV10-2 CASSDSTGELFF TGCGCCAGCAGTGACTCCACCGGGGAGCTGTTTTTT
once TRBD2 TRBJ2-3 TRBV18 CASSLRTSGRSDTQYF TGTGCCAGCTCATTAAGGACTAGCGGGAGATCAGATACGCAGTATTTT
. TRBD2 TRBJ2-7 TRBV27 CASSLSKGASGFYEQYF TGTGCCAGCAGTTTATCGAAGGGCGCTAGCGGATTCTACGAGCAGTACTTC
. . TRBJ1-2 TRBV28 CASSLFRDPTPYGYTF TGTGCCAGCAGTTTATTCCGGGACCCTACGCCTTATGGCTACACCTTC
. TRBD1 TRBJ1-2 TRBV5-1 CASSTFEGASGRGYTF TGCGCCAGCAGCACCTTTGAGGGGGCAAGTGGTCGTGGCTACACCTTC
. . TRBJ2-7 TRBV15 CATSSGGESYEQYF TGTGCCACCAGCTCAGGTGGGGAGTCCTACGAGCAGTACTTC
. . TRBJ2-2 TRBV19 CASSGAPNTGELFF TGTGCCAGTAGTGGGGCACCCAACACCGGGGAGCTGTTTTTT
. . TRBJ2-7 TRBV11-2 CASSLGRTYEQYF TGTGCCAGCAGCTTAGGGAGAACCTACGAGCAGTACTTC
. . TRBJ1-3 TRBV9 CASSVFYPGPSGNTIYF TGTGCCAGCAGCGTGTTTTATCCGGGTCCCTCTGGAAACACCATATATTTT
. . TRBJ1-5 TRBV7-9 CASSSGAQPQHF TGTGCCAGCAGCTCGGGGGCCCAGCCCCAGCATTTT
. . TRBJ2-7 TRBV5-6 CASSLLQALLDEQYF TGTGCCAGCAGCTTGTTACAGGCTCTCCTCGACGAGCAGTACTTC
. . TRBJ1-2 TRBV7-2 CASSLSTGRSYTF TGTGCCAGCAGCTTATCTACGGGCAGGAGCTACACCTTC
. . TRBJ1-1 TRBV7-9 CASSLLQGLDTEAFF TGTGCCAGCAGCCTCCTACAGGGTTTGGACACTGAAGCTTTCTTT
. . TRBJ2-7 TRBV19 CASSIDPRNEQYF TGTGCCAGTAGTATAGATCCGAGGAACGAGCAGTACTTC
. . TRBJ2-5 TRBV5-4 CASSGSVQGGQETQYF TGTGCCAGCAGCGGGTCCGTGCAGGGGGGGCAAGAGACCCAGTACTTC